The rows below give T cell receptor beta chains drawn from one sample of a study of Graves' ophthalmopathy and Graves' hyperthyroidism. From the multiplex PCR reads, TCRdb called clonotypes with MiXCR, one entry per CDR3 protein. The repertoire includes 300,000 to 400,000 distinct CDR3 sequences, 17% of them detected once, and around an eighth sits in the top ten. Sequencing was carried out using peripheral blood. These receptors were obtained from an adult man with Graves' ophthalmopathy. CDR3s include the opening cysteine and the closing phenylalanine or tryptophan. The D gene is left open where the match is weak. The size entry is marked missing in some rows and otherwise reads once, few, many or a size class.

j_call,clone_size,v_call,d_call,cdr3_nt,cdr3_aa
TRBJ2-7,many,TRBV30,-,TGTGCCTGGAGACAAGGGGTCGAGCAGTACTTC,CAWRQGVEQYF
TRBJ2-7,many,TRBV11-2,-,TGTGCCAGCAGCTTGATACGGACCCCCGGCTACGAGCAGTACTTC,CASSLIRTPGYEQYF
TRBJ1-1,-,TRBV28,-,TGTGCCAGCAGTTTAGCTCGCTTCTTCTCCGGGGGGAGGACTGAAGCTTTCTTT,CASSLARFFSGGRTEAFF
TRBJ2-7,many,TRBV12-3/TRBV12-4,-,TGTGCCAGCAGTTTGAAGGGGTGGGAGCAGTACTTC,CASSLKGWEQYF
TRBJ1-1,-,TRBV15,-,TGTGCCACCAGCAGAGACCCGGGGGTCACTGAAGCTTTCTTT,CATSRDPGVTEAFF
TRBJ2-7,many,TRBV19,TRBD2,TGTGCCAGTAGTCTGGGACTACTGTACGAGCAGTACTTC,CASSLGLLYEQYF
TRBJ2-7,many,TRBV6-2/TRBV6-3,-,TGTGCCAGCAGTTACGGGACCCACTACGAGCAGTACTTC,CASSYGTHYEQYF
TRBJ2-5,-,TRBV19,-,TGTGCCAGTAGTATAGATCCGGGCGGCCAAGAGACCCAGTACTTC,CASSIDPGGQETQYF
TRBJ2-5,many,TRBV12-3/TRBV12-4,-,TGTGCCAGCAGCTACCCCGCGTGGGAGACCCAGTACTTC,CASSYPAWETQYF
TRBJ2-5,-,TRBV6-1,TRBD1,TGTGCCAGCAGTGTGGCCGGGACAGAACAAGAGACCCAGTACTTC,CASSVAGTEQETQYF
TRBJ2-7,many,TRBV3-1,-,TGTGCCAGCAGCCGAATAGACAGATCCTACGAGCAGTACTTC,CASSRIDRSYEQYF
TRBJ1-1,many,TRBV10-3,-,TGTGCCATCAGTGTACCGGGACAGAACACTGAAGCTTTCTTT,CAISVPGQNTEAFF
TRBJ2-5,many,TRBV4-1,-,TGCGCCAGCAGCGATCGCTTTAGAGGGGAGACCCAGTACTTC,CASSDRFRGETQYF
TRBJ1-2,many,TRBV30,-,TGTGCCTGGAGTATAACAGGGTACTATGGCTACACCTTC,CAWSITGYYGYTF
TRBJ2-2,many,TRBV28,-,TGTGCCAGCAGTCTTCTGTCTTCCTTGTCCGGGGAGCTGTTTTTT,CASSLLSSLSGELFF
TRBJ2-2,many,TRBV4-2,TRBD2,TGTGCCAGCAGCCAAGATCGGATCGGGAGGACGAACACCGGGGAGCTGTTTTTT,CASSQDRIGRTNTGELFF
TRBJ1-1,many,TRBV6-7,-,TGTGCCAGCACCTCAAGGACTGAAGCTTTCTTT,CASTSRTEAFF
TRBJ1-5,many,TRBV18,TRBD1,TGTGCCAGCTCATCGGACAGGGGACAAAATCAGCCCCAGCATTTT,CASSSDRGQNQPQHF
TRBJ1-2,many,TRBV11-1,-,TGTGCCAGCAGCTCCTCGACAGGACTCCTTGGTGGCTACACCTTC,CASSSSTGLLGGYTF
TRBJ2-7,-,TRBV6-2/TRBV6-3,TRBD1,TGTGCCAGCAGGACGGGACAGCACTCCTACGAGCAGTACTTC,CASRTGQHSYEQYF
TRBJ2-5,many,TRBV19,TRBD1,TGTGCCAGTAGTGCGACAGGGGGCTTTAAGACCCAGTACTTC,CASSATGGFKTQYF
TRBJ1-1,many,TRBV5-1,-,TGCGCCAGCAGCTTGGGGAGCCGAAACACTGAAGCTTTCTTT,CASSLGSRNTEAFF
TRBJ2-7,many,TRBV25-1,-,TGTGCCAGCAGTGAATCTAAGGGGGTTATCGACTACGAGCAGTACTTC,CASSESKGVIDYEQYF
TRBJ2-7,many,TRBV7-6,TRBD2,TGTGCCAGCAGCCAGCCCCTAGCGGGGGGGTTGGACGAGCAGTACTTC,CASSQPLAGGLDEQYF
TRBJ2-4,many,TRBV20-1,TRBD2,TGCAGTGCTAGAGGGGCGGGAGATGTTTTCAAAAACATTCAGTACTTC,CSARGAGDVFKNIQYF
TRBJ2-7,once,TRBV7-2,TRBD2,TGTGCCAGCAGCTCCGGGACTAGACCCTACGAGCAGTACTTC,CASSSGTRPYEQYF
TRBJ2-2,many,TRBV18,TRBD2,TGTGCCAGCTCACTCCGACTAGCGACCGATACCGGGGAGCTGTTTTTT,CASSLRLATDTGELFF
TRBJ1-1,-,TRBV20-1,-,TGCAGTGCTAGAGTTTCGGTGGGAATGAACACTGAAGCTTTCTTT,CSARVSVGMNTEAFF
TRBJ1-2,-,TRBV11-2,-,TGTGCCAGCAGCCCAAGCCCCGGAAGCTATGGCTACACCTTC,CASSPSPGSYGYTF
TRBJ2-5,-,TRBV20-1,TRBD1,TGCAGTGCTAGGGGGACAGGGGCTCAAGAGACCCAGTACTTC,CSARGTGAQETQYF
TRBJ1-5,many,TRBV27,-,TGTGCCAGCAGTTTATCCAGGGTTTCAAATCAGCCCCAGCATTTT,CASSLSRVSNQPQHF
TRBJ1-1,-,TRBV12-3/TRBV12-4,-,TGTGCCAGCAGGTTGGGCCCCGAAGCTTTCTTT,CASRLGPEAFF
TRBJ1-1,many,TRBV5-1,TRBD1,TGCGCCAGCAGCTTGGGCGACAGGGGTTCCAACACTGAAGCTTTCTTT,CASSLGDRGSNTEAFF
TRBJ1-1,many,TRBV9,-,TGTGCCAGCAGCCCAGAAGGAGGGATGAACACTGGAGCTTTCTTT,CASSPEGGMNTGAFF
TRBJ2-5,-,TRBV7-7,TRBD2,TGTGCTAGCACCTCGGGACTAGCGGACCAAGAGACCCAGTACTTC,CASTSGLADQETQYF
TRBJ1-1,many,TRBV20-1,-,TGCAGTGCTACCCGTACAGTTTTGAACACTGAAGCTTTCTTT,CSATRTVLNTEAFF
TRBJ2-6,many,TRBV19,-,TGTGCCAGTAGTACCTCCAGGGCTGGGGCCAACGTCCTGACTTTC,CASSTSRAGANVLTF
TRBJ1-1,many,TRBV29-1,TRBD1,TGCAGCGTTGAGGGAACAGGGGACGTCGCTTTTGAAGCTTTCTTT,CSVEGTGDVAFEAFF
TRBJ1-2,few,TRBV6-1,-,TGTGCCAGCAGTGAACGGACCCGACCAACCTATGGCTACACCTTC,CASSERTRPTYGYTF
TRBJ2-2,many,TRBV11-2,-,TGTGCCAGCAGCTCCTTTTCGGGTGGGGGCCTACCCGGGGAGCTGTTTTTT,CASSSFSGGGLPGELFF
TRBJ1-5,-,TRBV12-3/TRBV12-4,-,TGTGCCAGCAGTCGCGTTGACACCCAGCCCCAGCATTTT,CASSRVDTQPQHF
TRBJ1-6,many,TRBV7-2,TRBD1,TGTGCCAGCAGAAGAAGTCAGGGGGAAAATTCACCCCTCCACTTT,CASRRSQGENSPLHF
TRBJ1-5,few,TRBV6-1,TRBD1,TGTGCCAGCAGTCTGACAGGGGAATGGCAGCCCCAGCATTTT,CASSLTGEWQPQHF
TRBJ2-5,-,TRBV6-1,-,TGTGCCAGCAGCCAAGGGACAATCGGGGCGGAGACCCAGTACTTC,CASSQGTIGAETQYF
TRBJ2-7,many,TRBV7-9,TRBD1,TGTGCCAGCAGGTTTACGGGACAGGGGGGCGAGCAGTACTTC,CASRFTGQGGEQYF
TRBJ1-5,many,TRBV6-2/TRBV6-3,TRBD1,TGTGCCAGCAGCAAGGGACAGGGAGTCGTCAATCAGCCCCAGCATTTT,CASSKGQGVVNQPQHF
TRBJ1-1,many,TRBV20-1,-,TGCAGTGCTAGCTTTACAGGGAACACTGAAGCTTTCTTT,CSASFTGNTEAFF
TRBJ2-7,many,TRBV20-1,TRBD2,TGCAGTGCTAGAAATCCGGGACTAGCGGGAGGATTCGAGCAGTACTTC,CSARNPGLAGGFEQYF
TRBJ1-5,many,TRBV4-1,-,TGCGCCAGCAGCATGACCCCGCCCCCAATGGGGACTCAGCCCCAGCATTTT,CASSMTPPPMGTQPQHF
TRBJ1-1,-,TRBV12-3/TRBV12-4,TRBD1,TGTGCCAGCAGTAAGACAGGGAACGCTTTCTTT,CASSKTGNAFF
TRBJ2-5,many,TRBV5-1,TRBD1,TGCGCCAGCAGCTTATCAGGGGGCTGGGAGACCCAGTACTTC,CASSLSGGWETQYF
TRBJ2-4,once,TRBV7-2,-,TGTGCCAGCAGCTTATGGGGCGGCCAAAACATTCAGTACTTC,CASSLWGGQNIQYF
TRBJ1-2,-,TRBV6-1,TRBD1,TGTGCCAGCAGTAAGACAGGGACTTATGGCTACACCTTC,CASSKTGTYGYTF
TRBJ1-5,many,TRBV19,TRBD1,TGTGCCAGTAGTACGGACAGGGGAACCAATCAGCCCCAGCATTTT,CASSTDRGTNQPQHF